This is a list of T cell receptor beta chains from one sample in a study of T cell responses to AZD1222 COVID-19 vaccine. Produced via immunoSEQ multiplex PCR; TCRdb's table is partial and in-frame only. The top ten hold more than 0.8% of the sample, which has some 170,000 clones, approximately 93% seen once. The sample was peripheral blood, taken on day 0 of AZD1222 vaccination. The source is an adult in good health. Both conserved end residues are part of each CDR3. The D gene is left open where the match is weak. Clone size is shown for a subset of rows, as once, few, many or a class of expanded clone.

CDR3nt,CDR3aa,v_gene,abundance,j_gene,d_gene,len
TGTGCCAGCACCTCCGGGACAGGGATCCGCTACACCTTC,CASTSGTGIRYTF,TRBV28,NA,TRBJ1-2,TRBD1,13
TGTGCCAGCAGCTTCAGGGGGCTTGGGACTGAAGCTTTCTTT,CASSFRGLGTEAFF,TRBV7-3,NA,TRBJ1-1,TRBD1,14
TGTGCCAGCAGCCAATATTTAGCGGGAGACCTACAAACCGGGGAGCTGTTTTTT,CASSQYLAGDLQTGELFF,TRBV4-2,NA,TRBJ2-2,TRBD2,18
TGTGCCAGCTCGCTAGGGGATAACTATGGCTACACCTTC,CASSLGDNYGYTF,TRBV18,NA,TRBJ1-2,NA,13
TGTGCCAGTAGTATTCGGACTGGATGGTGGACTGAAGCTTTCTTT,CASSIRTGWWTEAFF,TRBV19,NA,TRBJ1-1,NA,15
TGTGCCAGCAGCGTAGCTGGGGTTGGAGGGTCGGAGACCCAGTACTTC,CASSVAGVGGSETQYF,TRBV9,NA,TRBJ2-5,NA,16
TGTGCCAGCAGCCAAGAGGCTACAGGTAACACTGAAGCTTTCTTT,CASSQEATGNTEAFF,TRBV3-1/TRBV3-2,few,TRBJ1-1,NA,15
TGTGCCAGCAAACCCCCCGTGCAGTCTAATGAAAAACTGTTTTTT,CASKPPVQSNEKLFF,TRBV7-9,NA,TRBJ1-4,NA,15
TGTGCCAGCAGCCCCCGCCCGGGGGGCCAAGAGACCCAGTACTTC,CASSPRPGGQETQYF,TRBV9,once,TRBJ2-5,TRBD2,15
TGTGCCAGCAGCCAAAGATTGTACAATGAGCAGTTCTTC,CASSQRLYNEQFF,TRBV2,NA,TRBJ2-1,NA,13
TGCGCCAGCAGCCAAGGCCGGGACGGTGACCACGAGCAGTACTTC,CASSQGRDGDHEQYF,TRBV4-1,NA,TRBJ2-7,NA,15
TGTGCCAGTAGTATAGGGGGGGACTACAATGAGCAGTTCTTC,CASSIGGDYNEQFF,TRBV19,few,TRBJ2-1,NA,14
TGTGCCAGCAGCCAAGATTCAGGGATCTATGGCTACACCTTC,CASSQDSGIYGYTF,TRBV3-1/TRBV3-2,NA,TRBJ1-2,NA,14
TGCGCCAGCAGCTCTTTGGGGACTAGCGGAGCTGAGCAGTTCTTC,CASSSLGTSGAEQFF,TRBV5-1,NA,TRBJ2-1,TRBD2,15
TGCAGCGTTGAGCCCGAATACTATGGCTACACCTTC,CSVEPEYYGYTF,TRBV29-1,NA,TRBJ1-2,NA,12
TGCGCCAGCAGCTTCCAGGCCCTCGGGGGAGATACGCAGTATTTT,CASSFQALGGDTQYF,TRBV4-1,once,TRBJ2-3,NA,15
TGTGCCAGCAGCATTCGGGACAGGAACACCGGGGAGCTGTTTTTT,CASSIRDRNTGELFF,TRBV6-2/TRBV6-3,NA,TRBJ2-2,TRBD1,15
TGTGCCAGCAGCTTAGGGATACTAGCGGGGGCGAACACCGGGGAGCTGTTTTTT,CASSLGILAGANTGELFF,TRBV7-2,once,TRBJ2-2,TRBD2,18
TGTGCCTGGCTCACAGGGACCGAGCAGTACTTC,CAWLTGTEQYF,TRBV30,NA,TRBJ2-7,NA,11
TGTGCCAGCAGTTTAGGGGATTCCTATAATTCACCCCTCCACTTT,CASSLGDSYNSPLHF,TRBV28,NA,TRBJ1-6,NA,15
TGTGCCAGTAGCGCCGACCGGACAGGGGGTATCACCGGGGAGCTGTTTTTT,CASSADRTGGITGELFF,TRBV19,NA,TRBJ2-2,TRBD1,17
TGTGCCAGCAGCGACTCCAACCGGGACAGGACCTATGGCTACACCTTC,CASSDSNRDRTYGYTF,TRBV7-9,NA,TRBJ1-2,TRBD1,16
TGTGCCAGCAGTTACGGACCCTACGAGCAGTACTTC,CASSYGPYEQYF,TRBV3-1/TRBV3-2,few,TRBJ2-7,NA,12
TGTGCCAGCACCGAACCCTTGACCGGGGAGCTGTTTTTT,CASTEPLTGELFF,TRBV6-5,NA,TRBJ2-2,NA,13
TGTGCCAGCAGCTTAGAGGGGAGGAGGAACACTGAAGCTTTCTTT,CASSLEGRRNTEAFF,TRBV13,NA,TRBJ1-1,NA,15
TGCAGTGCTAGTCAAGCGGGGGGGAATGAGCAGTTCTTC,CSASQAGGNEQFF,TRBV20-1,NA,TRBJ2-1,TRBD2,13
TGTGCCAGCTCACCTGGGACAGGGGTAAATGAGCAGTTCTTC,CASSPGTGVNEQFF,TRBV18,NA,TRBJ2-1,TRBD1,14
TGTGCCACAAACCCACAGGGAATGACAGATACGCAGTATTTT,CATNPQGMTDTQYF,TRBV6-5,NA,TRBJ2-3,NA,14
TGTGCCAGCAGCCAAGCCGGGACAGGGGCAGATACGCAGTATTTT,CASSQAGTGADTQYF,TRBV3-1/TRBV3-2,NA,TRBJ2-3,TRBD1,15
TGCGCCAGCAGCCACAACGAGGGGGGGCCCACAGATACGCAGTATTTT,CASSHNEGGPTDTQYF,TRBV4-1,NA,TRBJ2-3,NA,16
TGCGCCAGCAGCCAGATAGATGCAACTAATGAAAAACTGTTTTTT,CASSQIDATNEKLFF,TRBV4-1,NA,TRBJ1-4,NA,15
TGTGCCAGCAGAGGGGAGGGTTCAATGAACACTGAAGCTTTCTTT,CASRGEGSMNTEAFF,TRBV19,NA,TRBJ1-1,NA,15
TGTGCCAGCTCACCACAGGGGGGTGACTATGGCTACACCTTC,CASSPQGGDYGYTF,TRBV18,NA,TRBJ1-2,NA,14
TGTGCCAGCAGTTACGGTAGAAGCCCGTTGAACACTGAAGCTTTCTTT,CASSYGRSPLNTEAFF,TRBV6-5,NA,TRBJ1-1,NA,16
TGTGCCAGCAGCTTGTGGGGAGGCTACAGACGAGACTCTGGAAACACCATATATTTT,CASSLWGGYRRDSGNTIYF,TRBV7-9,NA,TRBJ1-3,NA,19
TGTGCCAGCAAGGGGGCGACAGATACGCAGTATTTT,CASKGATDTQYF,TRBV2,NA,TRBJ2-3,TRBD1,12
TGTGCCAGCAGCTTAGATAACAGCCCGACTATACTGTTTTTT,CASSLDNSPTILFF,TRBV7-8,once,TRBJ1-4,NA,14
TGCGCCAGCAGCAGGGACGGAGACTATGGCTACACCTTC,CASSRDGDYGYTF,TRBV5-1,NA,TRBJ1-2,NA,13
TGTGCCAGCAGCGCGCGTTGGGGGACTCTGAAAAACATTCAGTACTTC,CASSARWGTLKNIQYF,TRBV7-2,once,TRBJ2-4,NA,16
TGCAGCGTTGTCCTCAACACTGAAGCTTTCTTT,CSVVLNTEAFF,TRBV29-1,NA,TRBJ1-1,NA,11
TGTGCCAGCAGTTCCGGGACAGGGGACTATTCACCCCTCCACTTT,CASSSGTGDYSPLHF,TRBV6-2/TRBV6-3,NA,TRBJ1-6,TRBD1,15
TGTGCCAGCAGCTTAGATGGGCGCGGGGGGGCCGTAGAGACCCAGTACTTC,CASSLDGRGGAVETQYF,TRBV11-3,NA,TRBJ2-5,TRBD2,17
TGTGCCAGCGGGTGGGGGCCCTCCTACGAGCAGTACTTC,CASGWGPSYEQYF,TRBV6-5,NA,TRBJ2-7,NA,13
TGCGCCAGCAGCCGGGGGGGTACTGAAGCTTTCTTT,CASSRGGTEAFF,TRBV5-1,NA,TRBJ1-1,NA,12
TGTGCCAGCAGCAGGACAGGGGGCGCAGATGGCTACACCTTC,CASSRTGGADGYTF,TRBV6-5,NA,TRBJ1-2,TRBD1,14
TGCGCCAGCAGCAGCGGGACAGGGGAGAACGAGCAGTACTTC,CASSSGTGENEQYF,TRBV5-1,NA,TRBJ2-7,TRBD1,14
TGTGCCAGCAGCTTAGAAACAGCAAACAATGAGCAGTTCTTC,CASSLETANNEQFF,TRBV7-9,NA,TRBJ2-1,NA,14
TGTGCCAGCAGTTCCACCGGGACAAGTACTGAAGCTTTCTTT,CASSSTGTSTEAFF,TRBV7-2,few,TRBJ1-1,NA,14
TGCGCCAGCAGCCACCTAACTAGCGGGGAAAAGACCCAGTACTTC,CASSHLTSGEKTQYF,TRBV4-1,once,TRBJ2-5,TRBD2,15
TGTGCCATCAGCCTCCAGAATCAGCCCCAGCATTTT,CAISLQNQPQHF,TRBV10-3,NA,TRBJ1-5,NA,12
TGTGCCAGCAGCAGACAGGGGTTTGGCTACACCTTC,CASSRQGFGYTF,TRBV6-5,NA,TRBJ1-2,TRBD1,12
TGTGCCAGCAGTCAACTCGGGACCGCCTGGCAAGAGACCCAGTACTTC,CASSQLGTAWQETQYF,TRBV6-6,once,TRBJ2-5,NA,16
TGTGCCAGTAGCTACTGGACAGGGTATGATGAGCAGTTCTTC,CASSYWTGYDEQFF,TRBV19,NA,TRBJ2-1,TRBD1,14